This T cell receptor beta chain is from a study of T cells after somatic rescue of genetic block. The CDR3 sequence is 15 residues long. V was clipped by 3 bases and J by 5 bases, with 13 bases between them. Looked up from germline, CDR1 is MRHNA and CDR2 is SNTAGT. Profiling relied on immunoSEQ multiplex PCR, and the TCRdb table lists in-frame clones only, not all of them. Among about 120,000 clones listed, 80% to 95% were seen once. The chain carries TRBV6-4 and TRBJ2-2; D might be TRBD2 (5 bases). This receptor was taken from a woman between 18 and 29 years old. Input material: peripheral blood mononuclear cells (PBMCs). The chain's CDR3 is CASSESERDTGELFF. The CDR3 DNA reads as TGTGCCAGCAGTGAGAGCGAGAGGGATACCGGGGAGCTGTTTTTT.